The 12 T cell receptor beta chains below come from one sample, sequenced in a study of blood T cells in healthy people across ages. For the second PCR, which ran for roughly 6 to 12 cycles, a sample-barcoded 5' primer and a J-beta primer mix were used. MiXCR, run by TCRdb on the 5' RACE reads, gives a single entry per CDR3 protein. The table includes about 1.7 million distinct CDR3 sequences, about 30% detected once. Material: blood. All receptors derive from a woman aged 25 to 39 in good health.

This clonotype came up many times. The rearrangement uses TRBV7-2 and TRBJ2-7, with 11 bases aligning to TRBD2. The CDR3 consists of 17 residues. Losses at the gene ends were 5 bases for V and 5 bases for J; bases not matched to a gene: 14. Germline V lookup: CDR1 SGHTA, CDR2 FQGNSA. This CDR3 reads CASSPATGLAGGNEQYF. The CDR3 nucleotides are TGTGCCAGCAGCCCGGCTACTGGGCTAGCGGGAGGAAACGAGCAGTACTTC.

This clonotype was seen more than once but under ten times. The J gene is TRBJ2-1, the V gene TRBV5-6; TRBD2 aligns across 12 bases. The CDR3 runs to 19 residues. In germline, CDR1 is SGHDT, CDR2 YYEEEE. Trimming at V came to 0 bases and at J to 4 bases, leaving 11 bases not matched to a gene. The CDR3 spells CASSLVRLAGGLAYNEQFF. DNA of the CDR3: TGTGCCAGCAGCTTGGTTCGGCTAGCGGGAGGGCTAGCGTACAATGAGCAGTTCTTC.

This clonotype was found a few times. This chain links TRBV7-2 with TRBJ2-7; TRBD1 is a possible D gene (6 bases). This CDR3 is built from 15 residues. The ends were cut back, 5 bases at V and 1 base at J, with 15 bases in the middle. CDR1 is SGHTA and CDR2 is FQGNSA in the germline V gene. CDR3 coding DNA: TGTGCCAGCAGCCTACAGGGCACCAGATCCTACGAGCAGTACTTC. Protein sequence: CASSLQGTRSYEQYF.

Only a few counts were recorded for this clonotype. V and J are TRBV20-1 and TRBJ1-2; 8 bases map to TRBD1. The V and J ends lost 1 base and 4 bases, in that order; junction bases with no gene match: 8. The CDR3 contains 15 residues. Germline values: CDR1 DFQATT, CDR2 SNEGSKA (reference sequence). The CDR3 reads CSARAQDRDFYGYTF. CDR3 coding DNA: TGCAGTGCTAGAGCTCAGGACAGGGACTTCTATGGCTACACCTTC.

The gene calls are TRBV20-1 and TRBJ2-3, with D unclear. This CDR3 has 13 residues. Germline loops: CDR1 DFQATT, CDR2 SNEGSKA (reference sequence). The V and J ends lost 2 bases and 2 bases respectively, with 8 bases between them. Here the CDR3 reads CSARSLFTDTQYF. The CDR3 nucleotides are TGCAGTGCTAGATCACTATTCACAGATACGCAGTATTTT.

V is TRBV5-1 and J is TRBJ2-4, with TRBD1 matching over 9 bases. Germline assignment: CDR1 SGHRS and CDR2 YFSETQ. The CDR3 has 14 amino acids. The trim removed 2 bases at V and 13 bases at J, leaving 10 bases unmatched. The CDR3 spells CASSLDTGGGEQYF. CDR3 DNA sequence: TGCGCCAGCAGCTTAGATACAGGGGGCGGTGAGCAGTACTTC.

At least ten counts were recorded for this clonotype. The chain is built from TRBV9 and TRBJ2-1, with 9 bases fitting TRBD1. The germline CDR1 and CDR2 sequences are SGDLS and YYNGEE. The CDR3 consists of 15 residues. The J segment lost 7 bases and the V segment lost 0 bases, leaving 5 bases of the junction unmatched. In DNA form, the CDR3 reads TGTGCCAGCAGCGTAGATACAGGGGGCAGGAATGAGCAGTTCTTC. Its protein product is CASSVDTGGRNEQFF. The variable domain in full, with the rest retrieved from reference TRBV9 and TRBJ2-1, is DSGVTQTPKHLITATGQRVTLRCSPRSGDLSVYWYQQSLDQGLQFLIQYYNGEERAKGNILERFSAQQFPDLHSELNLSSLELGDSALYFCASSVDTGGRNEQFFGPGTRLTVL.

The genes are TRBV7-9 and TRBJ2-3; 9 positions agree with TRBD1. The CDR3 is 13 amino acids. The V segment lost 3 bases and the J segment 9 bases; nucleotides outside the gene matches: 4. Looked up from germline, CDR1 is SEHNR and CDR2 is FQNEAQ (reference sequence). In nucleotides, the CDR3 is TGTGCCAGCAGCTTGGCCGGGACAGGGACGCAGTATTTT. Its translation: CASSLAGTGTQYF.

The rearrangement uses TRBV6-6 and TRBJ2-3, with TRBD2 as a possible D gene (6 bases). V lost 0 bases and J lost 3, with 13 bases in between. Germline V gene data show CDR1 as MNHNY and CDR2 as SVGAGI (reference sequence). The CDR3 has 16 amino acids. The CDR3: CASSYSRPAGTDTQYF. In DNA, the CDR3 is TGTGCCAGCAGTTACTCGAGGCCAGCGGGTACAGATACGCAGTATTTT.

There are a few counts of this clonotype. The gene calls are TRBV20-1 and TRBJ1-5; possible D gene TRBD1, 5 bases. There are 13 residues in the CDR3. The germline CDR1 and CDR2 sequences are DFQATT and SNEGSKA (reference sequence). V dropped 5 bases and J dropped 3 bases, with 11 bases sitting between them. CDR3 amino acids: CSALKTVNQPQHF. CDR3 sequence (DNA): TGCAGTGCTCTTAAGACAGTCAATCAGCCCCAGCATTTT.

The chain links TRBV4-2 to TRBJ2-5; 7 bases are a match to TRBD1. Germline loops: CDR1 LGHNA, CDR2 YNFKEQ. Germline trimming cut 1 base from V and 1 base from J; bases unmatched to any gene: 6. The length of the CDR3 is 16 residues. CDR3 protein: CASSQGKGGGQETQYF. The CDR3 DNA reads TGTGCCAGCAGCCAAGGGAAAGGGGGCGGCCAAGAGACCCAGTACTTC.

This clonotype was seen repeatedly, ten times or more. The chain carries TRBV7-9 and TRBJ2-5; weak D call: TRBD2 (6 bases). The length of the CDR3 is 16 residues. Germline V gene lookup returns CDR1 SEHNR and CDR2 FQNEAQ (reference sequence). The germline V and J ends were trimmed by 7 bases and 5 bases, with 23 bases remaining between them. CDR3 protein: CASNLGGATRAETQYF. The CDR3 DNA reads as TGTGCCAGCAATCTTGGAGGGGCAACTAGGGCCGAGACCCAGTACTTC.